Listed below are T cell receptor beta chains from one sample, sequenced in a study of identical twins' blood T cells. TCRdb redid the calling of the 5' RACE reads with MiXCR, one entry per CDR3 protein. The sample comprises 300,000 to 400,000 distinct CDR3 sequences, roughly 31% of which are singletons, and approximately 6.6% rests with the top ten. Sequenced: PBMCs. Receptors were obtained from a woman aged 18-50 years in good health. Each CDR3 is given with its conserved first and last residue. The order of the fields is CDR3 DNA, CDR3 protein, CDR3 length, J gene, clone size, D gene, V gene. A D gene is named only where the DNA matches it firmly. Some rows have no size entry. The others give once, few or many, or a class for an expanded clone.

CDR3 DNA: TGCGCCAGCAGCCAAGATAGGGCAGATAACTATGGCTACACCTTC; CDR3 protein: CASSQDRADNYGYTF; CDR3 length: 15; J gene: TRBJ1-2; clone size: many; D gene: NA; V gene: TRBV4-3
CDR3 DNA: TGTGCCACAAGCCGGGACCACAACAATGAGCAGTTCTTC; CDR3 protein: CATSRDHNNEQFF; CDR3 length: 13; J gene: TRBJ2-1; clone size: NA; D gene: NA; V gene: TRBV10-3
CDR3 DNA: TGTGCCAGCACCCATTCCGGGAAGAGCAATCAGCCCCAGCATTTT; CDR3 protein: CASTHSGKSNQPQHF; CDR3 length: 15; J gene: TRBJ1-5; clone size: NA; D gene: NA; V gene: TRBV6-2/TRBV6-3
CDR3 DNA: TGCAGTGCTAGAGATCCCCGCGACAGTGAAAAACTGTTTTTT; CDR3 protein: CSARDPRDSEKLFF; CDR3 length: 14; J gene: TRBJ1-4; clone size: NA; D gene: NA; V gene: TRBV20-1
CDR3 DNA: TGCGCCAGCAGAACGACAGGGGCAGGCTACACCTTC; CDR3 protein: CASRTTGAGYTF; CDR3 length: 12; J gene: TRBJ1-2; clone size: NA; D gene: TRBD1; V gene: TRBV10-2
CDR3 DNA: TGCAGCGCTAGAGGGAGGTCCTCCTACGAGCAGTACTTC; CDR3 protein: CSARGRSSYEQYF; CDR3 length: 13; J gene: TRBJ2-7; clone size: few; D gene: NA; V gene: TRBV29-1
CDR3 DNA: TGCGCCAGCAGCCTCGGACATAGCTCCTACAATGAGCAGTTCTTC; CDR3 protein: CASSLGHSSYNEQFF; CDR3 length: 15; J gene: TRBJ2-1; clone size: few; D gene: NA; V gene: TRBV5-1
CDR3 DNA: TGTGCCAGCAGCCATCCTCTAACGGGCGGTATGGATGAGCAGTTCTTC; CDR3 protein: CASSHPLTGGMDEQFF; CDR3 length: 16; J gene: TRBJ2-1; clone size: NA; D gene: NA; V gene: TRBV4-2
CDR3 DNA: TGTGCCAGCAGCTTAGGTTGGACAGGGGATACCGAAGCTTTCTTT; CDR3 protein: CASSLGWTGDTEAFF; CDR3 length: 15; J gene: TRBJ1-1; clone size: NA; D gene: TRBD1; V gene: TRBV11-3
CDR3 DNA: TGTGCCAGCAGCATGACAGGGGAAGCCAAAAACATTCAGTACTTC; CDR3 protein: CASSMTGEAKNIQYF; CDR3 length: 15; J gene: TRBJ2-4; clone size: few; D gene: TRBD1; V gene: TRBV12-3/TRBV12-4
CDR3 DNA: TGTGCCAGCAGCTTGGTTGACAGGCCCTACGAGCAGTACTTC; CDR3 protein: CASSLVDRPYEQYF; CDR3 length: 14; J gene: TRBJ2-7; clone size: few; D gene: NA; V gene: TRBV5-6
CDR3 DNA: TGTGCCAGCTCACCAGGACTCCCCCGCAATCAGCCCCAGCATTTT; CDR3 protein: CASSPGLPRNQPQHF; CDR3 length: 15; J gene: TRBJ1-5; clone size: NA; D gene: NA; V gene: TRBV18
CDR3 DNA: TGTGCCAGTAGCGAACGGGGATTTCATCAGCCCCAGCATTTT; CDR3 protein: CASSERGFHQPQHF; CDR3 length: 14; J gene: TRBJ1-5; clone size: NA; D gene: NA; V gene: TRBV19
CDR3 DNA: TGTGCCAGCACTCAGACCGAACCTGGGTGGATAGGATGGGGGAACACTGAAGCTTTCTTT; CDR3 protein: CASTQTEPGWIGWGNTEAFF; CDR3 length: 20; J gene: TRBJ1-1; clone size: NA; D gene: NA; V gene: TRBV28
CDR3 DNA: TGTGCCAGCAGCCGACTTGGGTCGGCAGAGACCCAGTACTTC; CDR3 protein: CASSRLGSAETQYF; CDR3 length: 14; J gene: TRBJ2-5; clone size: NA; D gene: NA; V gene: TRBV7-7
CDR3 DNA: TGTGCCAGCACCAACGACCAAAACACCATATATTTT; CDR3 protein: CASTNDQNTIYF; CDR3 length: 12; J gene: TRBJ1-3; clone size: few; D gene: NA; V gene: TRBV12-3/TRBV12-4
CDR3 DNA: TGCGCCAGCAGCTTGGAAGTCTTTAATACCGGGGAGCTGTTTTTT; CDR3 protein: CASSLEVFNTGELFF; CDR3 length: 15; J gene: TRBJ2-2; clone size: NA; D gene: NA; V gene: TRBV5-1
CDR3 DNA: TGTGCCAGCAGCGTATCCCCCGGAGAGCGCGAGCAGTACTTC; CDR3 protein: CASSVSPGEREQYF; CDR3 length: 14; J gene: TRBJ2-7; clone size: NA; D gene: NA; V gene: TRBV9
CDR3 DNA: TGTACCAGCAGCTTACACGTCGGTTCGAACGAGCAGTACTTC; CDR3 protein: CTSSLHVGSNEQYF; CDR3 length: 14; J gene: TRBJ2-7; clone size: NA; D gene: NA; V gene: TRBV11-2
CDR3 DNA: TGCAGCACTCTTACAGGGTCCCGGACAGATACGCAGTATTTT; CDR3 protein: CSTLTGSRTDTQYF; CDR3 length: 14; J gene: TRBJ2-3; clone size: few; D gene: NA; V gene: TRBV29-1
CDR3 DNA: TGTGCCAGTAGCCTATCAGGGGCTGTCCAGCCCCAGCATTTT; CDR3 protein: CASSLSGAVQPQHF; CDR3 length: 14; J gene: TRBJ1-5; clone size: few; D gene: NA; V gene: TRBV19
CDR3 DNA: TGCAGTGCTAGGCTAGGCAGGGGTGAGCATTTCTTC; CDR3 protein: CSARLGRGEHFF; CDR3 length: 12; J gene: TRBJ2-1; clone size: NA; D gene: NA; V gene: TRBV20-1